This entry is about one TCR beta chain. Its matching antigen is unknown. The sample belongs to a study of PD-1 blockade in classical Hodgkin lymphoma. Here immunoSEQ multiplex PCR was the method, and the copy in TCRdb shows in-frame clones only, minus some. The sample consists of some 58,000 clones, roughly 91% of them appearing once. The study's findings and limits: Nothing has yet pinned down what causes the repertoire differences, possibly disease activity or prior therapy. TCR diversity in CD4+, not CD8+, cells rose significantly by C4D1. Newly diagnosed and completely responding patients shared comparable baseline diversity.

Brentuximab vedotin exposure varied, and every patient relapsed after autologous stem cell transplantation. V was pared by 4 bases and J by 4 bases, with 14 bases between. From germline, CDR1 is MNHEY and CDR2 SVGAGI. This CDR3 region has 14 residues. The sequence was collected from a human donor with classical Hodgkin lymphoma. The chain couples TRBV6-5 to TRBJ2-7; TRBD2 is a possible D gene (5 bases). This material consisted of peripheral blood mononuclear cells (PBMCs), taken before the second cycle of nivolumab. The CDR3 nucleotides read TGTGCCAGCAGTTCTATCGCTGGAGGTTACGAGCAGTACTTC. It is translated as CASSSIAGGYEQYF.